Presented here are 18 T cell receptor beta chains from one specimen sequenced in a study of CD4 T cells in relation to SARS-CoV-2 and coronaviruses. Their antigens are not known. Assay used: immunoSEQ multiplex PCR; TCRdb lists only in-frame clones, some missing. The table shows about 36,000 clones, with about four fifths occurring only once. Sequences were obtained from naive CD4+ T cells from PBMCs, cultured in vitro. Subset here: naive CD4+ T cells isolated by negative enrichment. The source is an adult with COVID-19.

This sequence joins TRBV6-5 and TRBJ2-5, with 8 positions matching TRBD2. This CDR3 is 14 amino acids long. Trimming took 6 bases from V and 5 from J; bases not matched to a gene: 8. Germline V gives CDR1 MNHEY, CDR2 SVGAGI. In DNA, the CDR3 is TGTGCCAGCAGAGCGGGGACTAGTGTTGAGACCCAGTACTTC. Amino acid sequence: CASRAGTSVETQYF.

The V gene is TRBV6-5, the J gene TRBJ2-7; tentatively, D is TRBD2 (5 bases). The germline V and J ends were trimmed by 0 bases and 1 base, with 10 bases remaining between them. Germline V lookup: CDR1 MNHEY, CDR2 SVGAGI. The CDR3 has 15 residues. As DNA, the CDR3 is TGTGCCAGCAGTTACTCGGGAGACGGATCCTACGAGCAGTACTTC. This translates into CASSYSGDGSYEQYF.

The chain combines TRBV5-1 with TRBJ2-1; 10 nucleotides match TRBD2. The CDR3 runs 20 residues. From germline, CDR1 is SGHRS and CDR2 YFSETQ. J gave up 0 bases and V 0 bases, and 12 bases lay outside the gene matches. This chain's CDR3 is CASSLGGTSGNIRSYNEQFF. The CDR3 DNA is TGCGCCAGCAGCTTGGGGGGTACTAGCGGGAATATCCGCTCCTACAATGAGCAGTTCTTC.

About this clone itself: The same CDR3 can be traced to other DNA sequences in this sample. The J gene is TRBJ2-1, the V gene TRBV6-5, with 12 positions matching TRBD2. CDR1 is MNHEY and CDR2 is SVGAGI in the germline V gene. Trimming removed 5 bases from V and 7 bases from J; junction bases left unmatched: 6. The CDR3 runs 15 residues. The CDR3 region is CASSPGLAGTNEQFF. The CDR3 DNA is TGTGCCAGCAGTCCCGGACTAGCGGGAACTAATGAGCAGTTCTTC.

The rearrangement uses TRBV15 and TRBJ2-1; tentatively, D is TRBD1 (6 bases). Germline CDR1 is LNHNV and CDR2 is YYDKDF (reference sequence). CDR3 length equals 13 residues. Trimming cost V 6 bases and J 8 bases, with 14 bases left between them. Here the CDR3 reads CATRTQGSDEQFF. For the CDR3, the DNA is TGTGCCACCAGAACACAGGGCAGTGATGAGCAGTTCTTC.

The chain uses TRBV5-1 and TRBJ2-5; 7 bases are shared with TRBD1. With V trimmed by 0 bases and J by 5 bases, 7 bases remained unmatched. CDR1 is SGHRS and CDR2 is YFSETQ in the germline V gene. This CDR3 spans 15 amino acids. The DNA of the CDR3 is TGCGCCAGCAGCTTGGGGACAGGTTATGGGGAGACCCAGTACTTC. It yields the protein CASSLGTGYGETQYF.

The chain employs TRBV5-4 and TRBJ2-5; D gene unclear. This CDR3 is 14 amino acids long. CDR1 is SGHNT, CDR2 YYREEE, per germline (reference sequence). V lost 0 bases, J lost 1 base, and 7 bases lay in between. In nucleotides, the CDR3 is TGTGCCAGCAGCTTGGTTTCGGGCCAAGAGACCCAGTACTTC. This encodes CASSLVSGQETQYF.

The rearrangement links TRBV7-9 to TRBJ2-1; D call uncertain. There are 14 residues in the CDR3. Trimming removed 1 base from V and 5 bases from J, with 9 bases in between. Germline CDR1 SEHNR, CDR2 FQNEAQ (reference sequence). The CDR3: CASSLVAGDNEQFF. The CDR3 region has the DNA TGTGCCAGCAGCTTAGTGGCAGGTGACAATGAGCAGTTCTTC.

This clone was counted once. The V call is TRBV27, the J call TRBJ2-7; D is perhaps TRBD2 (7 bases). CDR1 and CDR2 from the germline V gene are MNHEY and SMNVEV (reference sequence). V lost 6 bases and J lost 8, with 29 bases in between. This CDR3 region has 17 residues. In nucleotides, the CDR3 is TGTGCCAGCAGCGAAAAGGGGAGGGCACGGGGGCTACGAAAGCAGTACTTC. Translating it yields CASSEKGRARGLRKQYF.

The chain carries TRBV5-1 and TRBJ1-4; no firm D call. The germline gives CDR1 SGHRS, CDR2 YFSETQ. CDR3 length: 13 amino acids. V was clipped by 6 bases and J by 8 bases, with 14 bases between them. This CDR3 reads CASTNRPSEKLFF. In DNA form, the CDR3 reads TGCGCCAGCACCAACCGGCCCTCCGAAAAACTGTTTTTT.

This chain connects TRBV28 to TRBJ2-7, with D possibly matching TRBD2 (6 bases). The CDR3 loop spans 14 amino acids. Germline V lookup: CDR1 MDHEN, CDR2 SYDVKM. V shed 9 bases and J shed 1 base, with 16 bases lying between them. Written as DNA, the CDR3 is TGTGCCAGTCTCGGGACTGTGGATTCCTACGAGCAGTACTTC. It is translated as CASLGTVDSYEQYF.

The chain couples TRBV6-5 to TRBJ2-5; D remains unclear. V lost 4 bases and J lost 5, with 11 bases in between. Germline assignment: CDR1 MNHEY and CDR2 SVGAGI. The CDR3 covers 13 residues. CDR3 sequence reads: CASSFPDSETQYF. The CDR3 DNA reads as TGTGCCAGCAGTTTTCCCGACTCGGAGACCCAGTACTTC.

The V call is TRBV27, the J call TRBJ2-7; TRBD2 agrees at 8 bases. This CDR3 is 13 amino acids long. V shed 2 bases, J shed 4 bases, and the junction held 1 base outside the gene matches. Germline V gene lookup returns CDR1 MNHEY and CDR2 SMNVEV (reference sequence). The CDR3 protein is CASSLRGGYEQYF. In DNA, the CDR3 is TGTGCCAGCAGTTTACGGGGGGGATACGAGCAGTACTTC.

V gene TRBV29-1 combines with J gene TRBJ2-5; D assignment may be TRBD1 or TRBD2 (5 bases each). V dropped 6 bases and J dropped 5 bases, with 13 bases sitting between them. The CDR3 consists of 12 residues. Germline loops: CDR1 SQVTM, CDR2 ANQGSEA. CDR3 sequence: CSVGTVGETQYF. The DNA of the CDR3 is TGCAGCGTCGGGACGGTGGGGGAGACCCAGTACTTC.

The chain is built from TRBV5-1 and TRBJ1-6; weak D call: TRBD1 (6 bases). Germline V lookup: CDR1 SGHRS, CDR2 YFSETQ. CDR3 length: 16 amino acids. The V end was cut by 0 bases, the J end by 7 bases, with 14 bases between. The CDR3 DNA sequence: TGCGCCAGCAGCTTGGCCTCAGGGGCGTCAAATTCACCCCTCCACTTT. It translates to CASSLASGASNSPLHF. Together with reference TRBV5-1 and TRBJ1-6, the CDR3 gives the full variable domain: KAGVTQTPRYLIKTRGQQVTLSCSPISGHRSVSWYQQTPGQGLQFLFEYFSETQRNKGNFPGRFSGRQFSNSRSEMNVSTLELGDSALYLCASSLASGASNSPLHFGNGTRLTVT.

The V and J genes are TRBV6-5 and TRBJ1-6, with D perhaps TRBD1 (5 bases). Germline-derived CDR1 and CDR2 are MNHEY and SVGAGI. Trimming removed 6 bases at V and 7 bases at J, with 10 bases between. CDR3 length equals 13 residues. CDR3 DNA sequence: TGTGCCAGCAGGTCGCAGGGAAATTCACCCCTCCACTTT. It yields the protein CASRSQGNSPLHF.

This clone was found once. This chain links TRBV7-3 with TRBJ2-4; possibly TRBD2 for D (6 bases). V lost 5 bases and J lost 1, with 18 bases in between. CDR1 and CDR2 (germline): SGHTA, FQGTGA. The CDR3 totals 17 residues. The CDR3 protein is CASSPTGGGRAKNIQYF. In nucleotides, the CDR3 is TGTGCCAGCAGCCCCACGGGTGGGGGGAGGGCCAAAAACATTCAGTACTTC.

V is TRBV20-1 and J is TRBJ2-3; D may correspond to TRBD1 or TRBD2 (5 bases each). The CDR3 extends over 11 amino acids. Trimming cost V 6 bases and J 5 bases, with 9 bases left between them. Germline-derived CDR1 and CDR2 are DFQATT and SNEGSKA (reference sequence). CDR3 sequence: CSARDGDTQYF. The DNA of the CDR3 is TGCAGTGCAAGGGACGGAGATACGCAGTATTTT.